A selection of T cell receptor beta chains follows, all from one sample in a study of cytomegalovirus exposure and HLA in healthy donors. Assay: immunoSEQ multiplex PCR; the TCRdb copy retains only in-frame clones and omits some. The sample lists some 290,000 clones, 88% occurring once. Sequences were obtained from PBMCs. The receptors originated from a man aged 25-45 years in good health and CMV-seronegative. Both conserved end residues are part of each CDR3. D genes are given only for firm matches. Clone size is given for some rows only: seen once, a few or many times, or a class if the clone is expanded.

D gene	V gene	clone size	J gene	CDR3 protein	CDR3 DNA
TRBD1	TRBV4-1	-	TRBJ2-7	CASSRPGQVYEQYF	TGCGCCAGCAGCCGGCCGGGACAGGTGTACGAGCAGTACTTC
-	TRBV10-3	-	TRBJ2-5	CAISESAGADQETQYF	TGTGCCATCAGTGAGTCGGCGGGGGCCGACCAAGAGACCCAGTACTTC
-	TRBV5-1	-	TRBJ1-1	CASSLEGEVRTEAFF	TGCGCCAGCAGCTTGGAGGGGGAAGTCCGCACTGAAGCTTTCTTT
-	TRBV10-3	-	TRBJ2-7	CATTHGELYEQYF	TGTGCCACCACCCACGGGGAGTTGTACGAGCAGTACTTC
TRBD2	TRBV7-2	-	TRBJ2-7	CASSLGGGVFSYEQYF	TGTGCCAGCAGCTTAGGCGGGGGGGTGTTCTCCTACGAGCAGTACTTC
-	TRBV6-5	-	TRBJ2-4	CASSYTANPAKNIQYF	TGTGCCAGCAGTTACACCGCTAACCCTGCCAAAAACATTCAGTACTTC
TRBD2	TRBV27	-	TRBJ2-3	CASSWTSSTDTQYF	TGTGCCAGCAGTTGGACTAGCAGCACAGATACGCAGTATTTT
-	TRBV6-1	-	TRBJ1-2	CASRPDSYGYTF	TGTGCCAGCAGGCCGGACAGCTATGGCTACACCTTC
TRBD1	TRBV7-2	-	TRBJ1-5	CASSLNQGAYQPQHF	TGTGCCAGCAGCTTAAATCAGGGGGCGTATCAGCCCCAGCATTTT
-	TRBV19	-	TRBJ1-1	CASSIGQAGTEAFF	TGTGCCAGTAGTATAGGGCAGGCGGGCACTGAAGCTTTCTTT
TRBD1	TRBV2	-	TRBJ1-1	CASSAYRDRVGTEAFF	TGTGCCAGCAGTGCTTATCGTGACAGGGTTGGGACTGAAGCTTTCTTT
-	TRBV11-3	-	TRBJ2-7	CASSSQGYEQYF	TGTGCCAGCAGCTCACAGGGATACGAGCAGTACTTC
-	TRBV19	-	TRBJ1-2	CASSEHRVGGYTF	TGTGCCAGTAGTGAGCACAGGGTAGGGGGCTACACCTTC
-	TRBV11-2	-	TRBJ2-7	CASSWDTSYEQYF	TGTGCCAGCAGCTGGGACACCTCCTACGAGCAGTACTTC
-	TRBV18	-	TRBJ1-1	CASSPLDTEAFF	TGTGCCAGCTCACCCCTCGACACTGAAGCTTTCTTT
TRBD1	TRBV6-6	-	TRBJ1-1	CASSHDRVSNTEAFF	TGTGCCAGCAGTCACGACAGGGTTAGTAACACTGAAGCTTTCTTT
TRBD1	TRBV27	-	TRBJ2-3	CASSLQGAYGTDTQYF	TGTGCCAGCAGTTTACAGGGGGCGTATGGCACAGATACGCAGTATTTT
TRBD1	TRBV5-1	-	TRBJ1-1	CASSLGTGGSNTEAFF	TGCGCCAGCAGCTTGGGGACAGGGGGCTCGAACACTGAAGCTTTCTTT
-	TRBV19	-	TRBJ1-6	CASSPSYNSPLHF	TGTGCCAGTAGCCCGTCCTATAATTCACCCCTCCACTTT
-	TRBV30	-	TRBJ1-5	CAWSRGGRVDQPQHF	TGTGCCTGGAGTCGGGGGGGGCGCGTAGATCAGCCCCAGCATTTT
-	TRBV6-5	-	TRBJ1-1	CASSYSLSGGSEAFF	TGTGCCAGCAGTTACTCGCTTAGCGGCGGCTCTGAAGCTTTCTTT
-	TRBV14	-	TRBJ2-7	CASSLVPYEQYF	TGTGCCAGCAGTTTAGTCCCCTACGAGCAGTACTTC
-	TRBV7-9	-	TRBJ2-3	CASSRRGDTQYF	TGTGCCAGCAGCCGACGGGGAGATACGCAGTATTTT
TRBD1	TRBV5-1	few	TRBJ1-5	CASSPGPDGTASNQPQHF	TGCGCCAGCAGCCCAGGCCCCGACGGGACAGCCTCCAATCAGCCCCAGCATTTT
-	TRBV4-1	-	TRBJ1-1	CASSQTGSGNTEAFF	TGCGCCAGCAGCCAGACGGGTAGTGGGAACACTGAAGCTTTCTTT
-	TRBV19	-	TRBJ2-2	CASSISSGELFF	TGTGCCAGTAGTATATCTTCCGGGGAGCTGTTTTTT
-	TRBV2	-	TRBJ2-2	CASSEAVAGPTGELFF	TGTGCCAGCAGTGAAGCTGTAGCAGGGCCCACCGGGGAGCTGTTTTTT
-	TRBV12-5	-	TRBJ2-3	CASGLSSTDTQYF	TGTGCTAGTGGTTTATCTAGCACAGATACGCAGTATTTT
-	TRBV5-1	-	TRBJ1-2	CASSSQGNGYTF	TGCGCCAGCAGCTCCCAGGGGAATGGCTACACCTTC
TRBD2	TRBV4-3	-	TRBJ2-2	CASSQGTGGPGELFF	TGCGCCAGCAGCCAAGGAACGGGGGGGCCAGGGGAGCTGTTTTTT
-	TRBV19	-	TRBJ1-1	CASSKQGTNTEAFF	TGTGCCAGTAGTAAACAGGGAACGAACACTGAAGCTTTCTTT
-	TRBV27	once	TRBJ2-1	CASSLVWPYNEQFF	TGTGCCAGCAGTTTAGTTTGGCCCTACAATGAGCAGTTCTTC
-	TRBV5-1	-	TRBJ1-4	CASSTGSGTLGEKLFF	TGCGCCAGCAGCACCGGGTCCGGGACATTGGGGGAAAAACTGTTTTTT
-	TRBV4-1	-	TRBJ2-7	CASSLTGTSTYEQYF	TGCGCCAGCAGCCTTACCGGGACATCTACCTACGAGCAGTACTTC
-	TRBV2	-	TRBJ1-1	CASSHPGNMNTEAFF	TGTGCCAGCAGTCACCCAGGGAACATGAACACTGAAGCTTTCTTT
TRBD1	TRBV7-2	-	TRBJ1-1	CASRERTGGRLNTEAFF	TGTGCCAGCAGGGAACGGACAGGGGGCAGACTGAACACTGAAGCTTTCTTT
-	TRBV19	-	TRBJ2-5	CASSTRQFQETQYF	TGTGCCAGTAGTACTCGACAGTTTCAAGAGACCCAGTACTTC
-	TRBV27	-	TRBJ2-7	CASKSGDSYEQYF	TGTGCCAGCAAATCGGGTGACTCCTACGAGCAGTACTTC
-	TRBV19	-	TRBJ2-3	CASSIVSDYTDTQYF	TGTGCCAGTAGTATAGTTTCAGACTACACAGATACGCAGTATTTT
-	TRBV2	-	TRBJ2-2	CASSDRRGAGFNTGELFF	TGTGCCAGCAGTGACCGTCGGGGGGCTGGGTTTAACACCGGGGAGCTGTTTTTT
-	TRBV4-3	-	TRBJ2-3	CASSLEVYTGGYTQYF	TGCGCCAGCAGCCTAGAGGTCTATACGGGGGGCTATACGCAGTATTTT
TRBD2	TRBV7-9	-	TRBJ2-5	CASSGNLAVYQETQYF	TGTGCCAGCAGCGGAAATCTAGCGGTGTACCAAGAGACCCAGTACTTC
-	TRBV4-2	-	TRBJ2-7	CASSQDRFGGRTLDEQYF	TGTGCCAGCAGCCAAGATCGGTTTGGGGGCCGAACCCTCGACGAGCAGTACTTC
TRBD1	TRBV5-4	-	TRBJ2-2	CASSPVGTGEAGELFF	TGTGCCAGCAGCCCTGTTGGGACAGGGGAGGCCGGGGAGCTGTTTTTT
-	TRBV14	-	TRBJ2-7	CASSQDPEGTYEQYF	TGTGCCAGCAGCCAAGATCCTGAGGGAACCTACGAGCAGTACTTC
TRBD1	TRBV6-5	-	TRBJ1-2	CASRVTGASYGYTF	TGTGCCAGCAGGGTGACAGGGGCCTCCTATGGCTACACCTTC